Below, 9 T cell receptor beta chains from the same sample are listed, as sequenced in a study of blood T cell repertoires in COVID-19. Only in-frame clones appear in the TCRdb table, and some are missing; sequencing was by immunoSEQ multiplex PCR. Among 270,000 or so clones listed, more than 65% were seen once. Sequences were obtained from PBMCs or T cells enriched from blood (not recorded which). These receptors were taken from a man over 45 who had recovered from COVID-19.

The chain is built from TRBV18 and TRBJ1-5; TRBD1 is a possible D gene (5 bases). The V gene lost 0 bases and the J gene lost 1 base, with 13 bases spanning the gap. CDR3 length: 17 amino acids. Germline values: CDR1 KGHSH, CDR2 LQKENI. CDR3 sequence (DNA): TGTGCCAGCTCACCACCCTGGAGGGGACCAAGCAATCAGCCCCAGCATTTT. Protein product: CASSPPWRGPSNQPQHF.

The V call is TRBV7-2, the J call TRBJ2-7; 8 bases line up with TRBD1. CDR3 size: 14 residues. CDR1 is SGHTA, CDR2 FQGNSA, per germline. V gave up 5 bases and J gave up 6 bases; unmatched junction bases: 9. In DNA, the CDR3 is TGTGCCAGCAGCCCGGACAGGGCAAAAGCCGAGCAGTACTTC. Translating it yields CASSPDRAKAEQYF.

The V gene is TRBV10-1, the J gene TRBJ2-2; 8 bases match TRBD1. With V trimmed by 4 bases and J by 8 bases, 3 bases remained unmatched. The CDR3 runs 13 residues. Germline CDR1 is WNHNN and CDR2 is SYGVQD (reference sequence). In DNA, the CDR3 is TGCGCCAGCAGTGCAGGGGGCACAGGGGAGCTGTTTTTT. As protein: CASSAGGTGELFF.

V and J are TRBV7-2 and TRBJ1-4; 7 nucleotides agree with TRBD1. CDR1 and CDR2 (germline): SGHTA, FQGNSA. This CDR3 is built from 15 residues. Losses at the gene ends were 1 base for V and 5 bases for J; bases not matched to a gene: 4. Here the CDR3 reads CASSLEGQRNEKLFF. CDR3 in DNA: TGTGCCAGCAGCTTAGAGGGACAGAGAAATGAAAAACTGTTTTTT.

The chain is built from TRBV11-2 and TRBJ2-1; 10 bases are a match to TRBD2. This CDR3 has 16 residues. The ends lost 4 bases at V and 8 bases at J; junction bases unmatched: 11. CDR1 and CDR2 (germline): SGHAT, FQNNGV. CDR3 residues: CASSSLAGRGWDEQFF. CDR3 nucleotides: TGTGCCAGCAGCTCACTAGCGGGAAGGGGTTGGGATGAGCAGTTCTTC.

The chain employs TRBV27 and TRBJ1-2; 12 bases are a match to TRBD1. Losses at the gene ends were 5 bases for V and 4 bases for J; bases not matched to a gene: 8. The germline V gene has CDR1 MNHEY and CDR2 SMNVEV (reference sequence). The CDR3 consists of 16 residues. CDR3 nucleotides: TGTGCCAGCAGTCCCGGGGACAGGGGGCTGGGCTATGGCTACACCTTC. It encodes CASSPGDRGLGYGYTF.

The rearrangement joins TRBV19 to TRBJ1-2; TRBD1 might be the D (6 bases). V lost 11 bases and J lost 5, with 18 bases in between. Germline CDR1 LNHDA, CDR2 SQIVND (reference sequence). The CDR3 runs 13 residues. As DNA, the CDR3 is TGTGCCTCCGCGGGGGGGGCCCGTTATGGCTACACCTTC. Protein: CASAGGARYGYTF.

The chain has TRBV11-2 and TRBJ2-1; TRBD1 agrees at 9 bases. CDR3 length equals 16 residues. CDR1 and CDR2 from the germline V gene are SGHAT and FQNNGV. With 4 bases clipped from V and 6 bases from J, the junction kept 10 bases outside the gene matches. The CDR3, as DNA: TGTGCCAGCAGCTCACAGGGGGCTACCAGGGGCAATGAGCAGTTCTTC. It codes for CASSSQGATRGNEQFF.

The chain employs TRBV3-1 (or the pseudogene TRBV3-2) and TRBJ2-1; no firm D call. The length of the CDR3 is 12 residues. Trimming took off 4 bases at V and 6 bases at J, with 7 bases between the two ends. Germline V gives CDR1 LGHDT, CDR2 YNNKEL (reference sequence). The CDR3 DNA follows: TGTGCCAGCAGCCCGCTTAGCAATGAGCAGTTCTTC. This translates into CASSPLSNEQFF.